One sample yielded the 2 T cell receptor beta chains listed below, sequenced in a study of blood T cell repertoires in COVID-19 (dated by TCRdb to 2019 to 2021). The library was generated by the immunoSEQ multiplex PCR assay. Held by TCRdb, this immuneACCESS table contains in-frame sequences only and omits some clones. Under half of the omission traces to an unresolved V gene where checked; the cause of the rest is unknown. This sample gives hundreds of thousands of clones in total; 85% to 90% of them show up just once. About 1.8% of the sample rests with the top ten. Sequencing was carried out using PBMCs or T cells enriched from blood (not recorded which). The source is a woman between 18 and 29 years old with acute COVID-19.

The chain employs TRBV5-5 and TRBJ1-1, with 9 bases that match TRBD1. V lost 2 bases, J lost 1 base, and 6 bases stayed unmatched. The CDR3 length is 16 residues. In germline, CDR1 is SGHKS, CDR2 YYEKEE (reference sequence). CDR3 coding DNA: TGTGCCAGCAGCTTAGGAACAGGGGGCGCGAACACTGAAGCTTTCTTT. Residues: CASSLGTGGANTEAFF.

This sequence joins TRBV5-6 and TRBJ2-7; 8 nucleotides align to TRBD1. The CDR3 is 15 residues long. Per the germline V gene, CDR1 is SGHDT and CDR2 is YYEEEE. With 2 bases clipped from V and 0 bases from J, the junction kept 4 bases outside the gene matches. CDR3 bases: TGTGCCAGCAGCTTTGGGACAGGATTCTCCTACGAGCAGTACTTC. Translating it yields CASSFGTGFSYEQYF.